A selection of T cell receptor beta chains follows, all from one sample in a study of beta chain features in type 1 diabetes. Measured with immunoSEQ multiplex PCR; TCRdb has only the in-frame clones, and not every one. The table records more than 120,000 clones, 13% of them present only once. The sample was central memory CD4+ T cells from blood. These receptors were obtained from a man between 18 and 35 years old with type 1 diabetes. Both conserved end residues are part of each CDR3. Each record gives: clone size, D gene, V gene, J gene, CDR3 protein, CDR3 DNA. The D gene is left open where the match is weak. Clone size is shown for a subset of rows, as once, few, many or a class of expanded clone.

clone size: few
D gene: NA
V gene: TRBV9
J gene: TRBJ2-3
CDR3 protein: CASSASSADTQYF
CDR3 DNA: TGTGCCAGCAGCGCCAGCTCCGCCGATACGCAGTATTTT

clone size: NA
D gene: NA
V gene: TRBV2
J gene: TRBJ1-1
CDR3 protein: CASSEDRVGTEAFF
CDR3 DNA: TGTGCCAGCAGTGAAGACAGGGTGGGCACTGAAGCTTTCTTT

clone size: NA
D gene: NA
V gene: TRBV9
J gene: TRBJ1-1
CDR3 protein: CASSVGGFDTEAFF
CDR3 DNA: TGTGCCAGCAGCGTGGGGGGCTTCGACACTGAAGCTTTCTTT

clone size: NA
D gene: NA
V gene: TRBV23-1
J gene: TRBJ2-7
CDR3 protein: CASSQSGGISVREQYF
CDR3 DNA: TGCGCCAGCAGTCAATCTGGCGGCATTTCTGTCCGCGAGCAGTACTTC

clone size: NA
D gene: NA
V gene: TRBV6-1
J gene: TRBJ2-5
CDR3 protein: CASSIQVGQETQYF
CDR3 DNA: TGTGCCAGCAGTATACAGGTTGGACAAGAGACCCAGTACTTC

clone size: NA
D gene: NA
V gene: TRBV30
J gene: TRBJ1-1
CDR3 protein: CASDTFAEAFF
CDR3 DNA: TGTGCCTCGGACACCTTTGCTGAAGCTTTCTTT

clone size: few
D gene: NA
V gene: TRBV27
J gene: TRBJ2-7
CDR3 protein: CASSSFGVAYEQYF
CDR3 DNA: TGTGCCAGCAGTTCTTTTGGGGTGGCCTACGAGCAGTACTTC

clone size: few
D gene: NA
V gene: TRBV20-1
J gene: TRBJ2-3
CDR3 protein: CSARSTDTQYF
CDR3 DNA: TGCAGTGCTCGGAGCACAGATACGCAGTATTTT

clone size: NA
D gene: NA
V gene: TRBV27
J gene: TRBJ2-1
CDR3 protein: CASSLTGLRINEQFF
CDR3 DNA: TGTGCCAGCAGTTTAACCGGGTTACGGATCAATGAGCAGTTCTTC

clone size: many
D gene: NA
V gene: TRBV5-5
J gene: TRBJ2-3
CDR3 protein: CASNLLQGPAGDTQYF
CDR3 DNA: TGTGCCAGCAACCTCCTCCAGGGGCCCGCCGGAGATACGCAGTATTTT

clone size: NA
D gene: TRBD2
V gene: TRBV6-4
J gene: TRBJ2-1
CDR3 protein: CASSEDSGGRGEQFF
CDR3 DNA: TGTGCCAGCAGTGAGGATAGCGGGGGCCGGGGTGAGCAGTTCTTC

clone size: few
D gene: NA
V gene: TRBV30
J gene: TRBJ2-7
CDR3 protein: CAWDRDETYEQYF
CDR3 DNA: TGTGCCTGGGACCGGGATGAAACCTACGAGCAGTACTTC

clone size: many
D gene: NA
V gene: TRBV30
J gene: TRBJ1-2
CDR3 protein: CAWSAGTGGYTF
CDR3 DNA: TGTGCCTGGAGTGCGGGGACTGGCGGCTACACCTTC

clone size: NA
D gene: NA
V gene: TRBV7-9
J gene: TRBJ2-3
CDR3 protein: CASSSNRQGGTDTQYF
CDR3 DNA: TGTGCCAGCAGCTCCAACCGCCAAGGAGGCACAGATACGCAGTATTTT

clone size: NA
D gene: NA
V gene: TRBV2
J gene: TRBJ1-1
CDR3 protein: CASSESGRLNTEAFF
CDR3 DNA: TGTGCCAGCAGTGAGTCGGGGAGACTGAACACTGAAGCTTTCTTT

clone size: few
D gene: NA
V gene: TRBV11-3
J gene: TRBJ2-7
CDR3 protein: CASSLVGSYEQYF
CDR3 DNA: TGTGCCAGCAGCTTAGTGGGGAGCTACGAGCAGTACTTC

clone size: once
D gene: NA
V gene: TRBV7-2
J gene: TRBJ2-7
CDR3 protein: CASSLVGVESYEQYF
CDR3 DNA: TGTGCCAGCAGCTTAGTGGGGGTGGAGTCCTACGAGCAGTACTTC

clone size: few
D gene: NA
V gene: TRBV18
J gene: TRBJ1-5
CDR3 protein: CASSRTVSNQPQHF
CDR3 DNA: TGTGCCAGCTCACGGACAGTTAGCAATCAGCCCCAGCATTTT

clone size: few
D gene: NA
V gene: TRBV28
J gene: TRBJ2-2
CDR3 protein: CASSTNSGELFF
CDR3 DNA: TGTGCCAGCAGCACAAATTCCGGGGAGCTGTTTTTT

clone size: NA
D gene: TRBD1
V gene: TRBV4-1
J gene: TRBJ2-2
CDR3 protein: CASSQARDRDAGTGELFF
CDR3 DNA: TGCGCCAGCAGCCAAGCGCGGGACAGGGACGCGGGCACCGGGGAGCTGTTTTTT

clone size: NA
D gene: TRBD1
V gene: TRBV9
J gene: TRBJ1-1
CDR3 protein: CASSVGTANTEAFF
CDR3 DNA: TGTGCCAGCAGCGTGGGGACAGCGAACACTGAAGCTTTCTTT

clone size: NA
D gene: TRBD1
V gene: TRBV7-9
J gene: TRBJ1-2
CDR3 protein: CASSATGTGNGYTF
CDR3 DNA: TGTGCCAGCAGCGCAACCGGGACAGGGAATGGCTACACCTTC

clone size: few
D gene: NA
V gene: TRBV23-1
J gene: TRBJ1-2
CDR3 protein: CASSQSGKTYGYTF
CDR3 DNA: TGCGCCAGCAGTCAATCGGGGAAAACCTATGGCTACACCTTC

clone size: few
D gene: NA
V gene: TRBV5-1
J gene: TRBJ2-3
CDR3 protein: CASSFQGGTDTQYF
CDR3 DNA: TGCGCCAGCAGCTTCCAGGGTGGCACAGATACGCAGTATTTT

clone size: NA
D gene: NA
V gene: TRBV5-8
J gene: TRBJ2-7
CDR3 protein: CASSRDTDYEQYF
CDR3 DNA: TGTGCCAGCAGCCGGGACACTGACTACGAGCAGTACTTC

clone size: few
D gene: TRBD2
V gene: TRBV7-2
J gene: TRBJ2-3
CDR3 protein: CASSLRAGDADTQYF
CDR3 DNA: TGTGCCAGCAGCTTAAGGGCGGGGGACGCAGATACGCAGTATTTT

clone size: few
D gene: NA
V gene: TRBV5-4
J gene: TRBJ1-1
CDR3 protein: CASSLSTNTEAFF
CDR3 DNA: TGTGCCAGCAGCTTGTCGACGAACACTGAAGCTTTCTTT

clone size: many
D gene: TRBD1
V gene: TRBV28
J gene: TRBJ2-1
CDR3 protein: CASREQGAEFNEQFF
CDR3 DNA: TGTGCCAGCAGGGAGCAGGGGGCGGAGTTCAATGAGCAGTTCTTC

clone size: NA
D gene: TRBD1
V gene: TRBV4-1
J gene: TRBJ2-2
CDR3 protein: CASSQGSQGAMWTGELFF
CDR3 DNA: TGCGCCAGCAGCCAAGGTAGCCAGGGGGCGATGTGGACCGGGGAGCTGTTTTTT

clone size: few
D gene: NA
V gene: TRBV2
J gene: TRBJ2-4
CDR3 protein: CASSSSGTTDIQYF
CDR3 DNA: TGTGCCAGCAGTTCCTCCGGGACGACGGACATTCAGTACTTC

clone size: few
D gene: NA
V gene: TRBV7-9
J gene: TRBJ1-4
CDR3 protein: CASSSYATNEKLFF
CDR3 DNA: TGTGCCAGCAGCTCCTATGCAACTAATGAAAAACTGTTTTTT

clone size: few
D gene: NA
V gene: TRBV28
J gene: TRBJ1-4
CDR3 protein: CASSRGTNEKLFF
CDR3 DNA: TGTGCCAGCAGCAGGGGTACTAATGAAAAACTGTTTTTT

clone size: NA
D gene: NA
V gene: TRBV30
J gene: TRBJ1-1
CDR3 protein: CAWGRFSNTEAFF
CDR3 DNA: TGTGCCTGGGGTAGGTTTTCGAACACTGAAGCTTTCTTT

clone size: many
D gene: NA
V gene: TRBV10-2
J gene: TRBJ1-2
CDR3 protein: CASSDGRGETNYGYTF
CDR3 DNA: TGCGCCAGCAGTGACGGACGGGGGGAAACTAACTATGGCTACACCTTC

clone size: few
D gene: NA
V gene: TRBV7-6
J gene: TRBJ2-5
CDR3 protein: CASSLAPQETQYF
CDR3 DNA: TGTGCCAGCAGCTTAGCCCCCCAAGAGACCCAGTACTTC

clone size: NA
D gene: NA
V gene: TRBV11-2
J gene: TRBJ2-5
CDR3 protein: CASSLALGLRETQYF
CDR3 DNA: TGTGCCAGCAGCTTAGCTTTGGGGTTACGGGAGACCCAGTACTTC

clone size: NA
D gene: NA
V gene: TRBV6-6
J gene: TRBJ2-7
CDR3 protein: CASSYTTDPLEQYF
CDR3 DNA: TGTGCCAGCAGTTACACCACTGACCCGCTCGAGCAGTACTTC

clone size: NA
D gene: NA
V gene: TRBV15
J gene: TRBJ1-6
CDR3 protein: CATSRDPAGASPLHF
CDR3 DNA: TGTGCCACCAGCAGAGATCCGGCAGGGGCTTCACCCCTCCACTTT

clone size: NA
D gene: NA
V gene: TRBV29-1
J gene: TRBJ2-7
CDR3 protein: CSVLRDGYEQYF
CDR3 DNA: TGCAGCGTGCTCCGGGACGGCTACGAGCAGTACTTC

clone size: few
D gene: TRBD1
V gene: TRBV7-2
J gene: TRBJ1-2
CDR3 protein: CASSLPGQPRGYTF
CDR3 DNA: TGTGCCAGCAGCCTCCCGGGACAGCCAAGAGGCTACACCTTC

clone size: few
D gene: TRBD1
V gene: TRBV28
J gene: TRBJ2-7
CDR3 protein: CASSPGQGYEQYF
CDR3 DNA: TGTGCCAGCAGTCCGGGACAGGGCTACGAGCAGTACTTC

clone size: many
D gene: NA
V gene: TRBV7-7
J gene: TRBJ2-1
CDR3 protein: CASSLGQANNEQFF
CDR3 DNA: TGTGCTAGCAGCTTAGGGCAGGCCAACAATGAGCAGTTCTTC

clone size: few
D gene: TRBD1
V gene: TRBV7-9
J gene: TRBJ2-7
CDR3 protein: CASSDKDRGSSYEQYF
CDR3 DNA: TGTGCCAGCAGCGACAAGGACAGGGGAAGCTCCTACGAGCAGTACTTC

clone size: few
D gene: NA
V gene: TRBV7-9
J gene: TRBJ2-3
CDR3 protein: CASSLRKGGTDTQYF
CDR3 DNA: TGTGCCAGCAGCCTCCGAAAGGGGGGCACAGATACGCAGTATTTT

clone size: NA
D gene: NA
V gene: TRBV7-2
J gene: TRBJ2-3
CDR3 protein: CASSLSSGFSTDTQYF
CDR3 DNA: TGTGCCAGCAGCCTTTCGAGCGGATTTAGCACAGATACGCAGTATTTT